The following is a T cell receptor beta chain sequence with its context. The CDR3 runs to 12 residues. V lost 5 bases, J lost 5 bases, and 5 bases stayed unmatched. Germline CDR1 and CDR2: SQVTM and ANQGSEA. This entry belongs to a study of T-cell reconstitution after alpha-beta-depleted transplantation in children. It was with unique molecular identifiers that the TCRbeta library was prepared. TCRdb processed the PCR reads anew with MiXCR; each CDR3 protein has one entry. The table lists 500,000 to 600,000 distinct CDR3 sequences, about a sixth of them singletons, with roughly 3.3% in the top ten. This TCR was sampled from a human donor who donated a stem cell graft to a child with acute lymphoblastic leukemia. The material was PBMCs from the stem cell graft donor, obtained from the stem cell graft. This chain links TRBV29-1 with TRBJ2-5; 7 positions agree with TRBD2. Here the CDR3 reads CSVQTSWETQYF. As DNA, the CDR3 is TGCAGCGTTCAGACTAGCTGGGAGACCCAGTACTTC.